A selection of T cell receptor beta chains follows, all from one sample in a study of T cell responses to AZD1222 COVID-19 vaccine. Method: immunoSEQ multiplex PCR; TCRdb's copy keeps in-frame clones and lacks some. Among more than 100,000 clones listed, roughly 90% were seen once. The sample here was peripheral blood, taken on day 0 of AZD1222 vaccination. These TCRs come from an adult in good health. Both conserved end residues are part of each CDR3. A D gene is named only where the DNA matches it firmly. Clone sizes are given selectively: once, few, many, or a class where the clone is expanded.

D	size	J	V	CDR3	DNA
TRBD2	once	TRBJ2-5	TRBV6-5	CASSYSGGLGQETQYF	TGTGCCAGCAGTTACTCGGGAGGGCTGGGCCAAGAGACCCAGTACTTC
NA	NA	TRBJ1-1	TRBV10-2	CASSTGTPEAFF	TGCGCCAGCAGTACAGGGACGCCTGAAGCTTTCTTT
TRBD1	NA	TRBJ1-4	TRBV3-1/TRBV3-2	CASSQASRGREKLFF	TGTGCCAGCAGCCAAGCAAGCAGGGGGCGGGAAAAACTGTTTTTT
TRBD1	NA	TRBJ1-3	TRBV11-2	CASSLQGFSGNTIYF	TGTGCCAGCAGCCTACAGGGGTTCTCTGGAAACACCATATATTTT
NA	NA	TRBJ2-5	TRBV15	CATSRDVQEHIQETQYF	TGTGCCACCAGCAGAGATGTACAAGAACACATTCAAGAGACCCAGTACTTC
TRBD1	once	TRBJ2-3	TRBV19	CASSKRGLTGGRTDTQYF	TGTGCCAGTAGCAAGAGGGGTTTGACAGGGGGTCGCACAGATACGCAGTATTTT
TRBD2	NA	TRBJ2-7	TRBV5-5	CASSPLAGAYSYEQYF	TGTGCCAGCAGCCCTCTAGCGGGGGCCTACTCCTACGAGCAGTACTTC
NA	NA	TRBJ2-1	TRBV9	CASSTETYNEQFF	TGTGCCAGCTCAACCGAAACCTACAATGAGCAGTTCTTC
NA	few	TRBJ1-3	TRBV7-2	CASSLAPLSVGNTIYF	TGTGCCAGCAGCTTAGCCCCGTTAAGCGTTGGAAACACCATATATTTT
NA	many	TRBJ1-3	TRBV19	CASSSSGYSGNTIYF	TGTGCCAGTAGTAGTTCGGGATACTCTGGAAACACCATATATTTT
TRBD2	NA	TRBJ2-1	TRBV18	CASSPLPSGGGQFF	TGTGCCAGCTCACCACTCCCTAGCGGGGGGGGGCAGTTCTTC
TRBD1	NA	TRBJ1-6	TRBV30	CAWEGQKNSPLHF	TGTGCCTGGGAGGGACAGAAGAATTCACCCCTCCACTTT
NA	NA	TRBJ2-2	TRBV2	CASTKQGLPNTGELFF	TGTGCCAGCACTAAACAGGGACTTCCGAACACCGGGGAGCTGTTTTTT
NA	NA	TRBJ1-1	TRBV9	CASSPRAGQAFF	TGTGCCAGCAGCCCCCGAGCAGGGCAAGCTTTCTTT
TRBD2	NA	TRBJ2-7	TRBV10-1	CASSESTGGSMEQYF	TGCGCCAGCAGTGAGTCCACGGGAGGGTCTATGGAGCAGTACTTC
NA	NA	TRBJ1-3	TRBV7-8	CASSLGGSGNTIYF	TGTGCCAGCAGCTTAGGGGGATCTGGAAACACCATATATTTT
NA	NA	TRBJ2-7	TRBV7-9	CASSLSPRGGTYEQYF	TGTGCCAGCAGCTTAAGTCCCCGCGGCGGAACCTACGAGCAGTACTTC
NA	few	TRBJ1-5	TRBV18	CASSPFQGDSNQPQHF	TGTGCCAGCTCACCATTCCAAGGGGATAGCAATCAGCCCCAGCATTTT
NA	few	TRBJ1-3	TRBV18	CASSTWASGNTIYF	TGTGCCAGCTCAACCTGGGCCTCTGGAAACACCATATATTTT
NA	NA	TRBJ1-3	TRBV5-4	CASSLGREGGNTIYF	TGTGCCAGCAGCTTAGGCAGGGAGGGTGGAAACACCATATATTTT
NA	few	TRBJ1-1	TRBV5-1	CASSEGSGSRRTEAFF	TGCGCCAGCAGCGAAGGATCCGGGTCTCGGCGCACTGAAGCTTTCTTT
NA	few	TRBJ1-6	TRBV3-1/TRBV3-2	CASSQEGFGAYNSPLHF	TGTGCCAGCAGCCAAGAAGGGTTTGGGGCCTATAATTCACCCCTCCACTTT
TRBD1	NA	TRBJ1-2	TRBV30	CAWDRVYGYTF	TGTGCCTGGGACAGGGTCTATGGCTACACCTTC
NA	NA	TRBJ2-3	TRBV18	CASSPVPDTQYF	TGTGCCAGCTCCCCGGTCCCAGATACGCAGTATTTT
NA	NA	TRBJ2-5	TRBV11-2	CASSFQGSQETQYF	TGTGCCAGCAGCTTTCAGGGCTCGCAGGAGACCCAGTACTTC
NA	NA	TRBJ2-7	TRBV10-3	CAISSGTTTYEQYF	TGTGCCATCAGTTCCGGGACAACCACCTACGAGCAGTACTTC
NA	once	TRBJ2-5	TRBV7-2	CASSLAREETQYF	TGTGCCAGCAGCTTAGCACGGGAAGAGACCCAGTACTTC
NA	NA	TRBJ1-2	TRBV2	CASSTQNYGYTF	TGTGCCAGCAGTACACAGAACTATGGCTACACCTTC
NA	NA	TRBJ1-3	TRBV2	CASSETRSSGNTIYF	TGTGCCAGCAGTGAGACCCGGAGCTCTGGAAACACCATATATTTT
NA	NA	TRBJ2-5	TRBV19	CASSIGTHKSETQYF	TGTGCCAGTAGTATAGGGACACACAAGTCGGAGACCCAGTACTTC
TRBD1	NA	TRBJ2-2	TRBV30	CAWWTGRAGELFF	TGTGCCTGGTGGACAGGGCGGGCCGGGGAGCTGTTTTTT
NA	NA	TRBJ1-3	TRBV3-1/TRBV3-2	CASSRGGARGNTIYF	TGTGCCAGCAGCCGGGGAGGGGCGCGAGGAAACACCATATATTTT
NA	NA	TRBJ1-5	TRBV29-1	CTSAGGNQPQHF	TGCACCTCCGCAGGGGGCAATCAGCCCCAGCATTTT
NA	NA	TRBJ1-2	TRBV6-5	CASSQSSNYGYTF	TGTGCCAGCAGTCAGTCTTCTAACTATGGCTACACCTTC
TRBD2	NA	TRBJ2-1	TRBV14	CASSQWAGLAARDEQFF	TGTGCCAGCAGCCAATGGGCCGGACTAGCGGCTAGGGATGAGCAGTTCTTC
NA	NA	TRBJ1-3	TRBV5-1	CATPVSGGRTGNTIYF	TGCGCCACCCCAGTCTCCGGGGGGCGAACTGGAAACACCATATATTTT
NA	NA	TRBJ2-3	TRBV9	CASSVVTDTQYF	TGTGCCAGCAGCGTAGTGACAGATACGCAGTATTTT
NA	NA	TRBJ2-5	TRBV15	CATSRDRATQETQYF	TGTGCCACCAGCAGAGATCGGGCCACCCAAGAGACCCAGTACTTC
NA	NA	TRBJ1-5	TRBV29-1	CSVVTGGNQPQHF	TGCAGTGTAGTAACGGGTGGCAATCAGCCCCAGCATTTT
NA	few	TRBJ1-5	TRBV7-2	CASSPGWGGQVSQPQHF	TGTGCCAGCAGCCCCGGGTGGGGGGGCCAGGTAAGTCAGCCCCAGCATTTT
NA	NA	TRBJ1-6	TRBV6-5	CASSRDPGLNSPLHF	TGTGCCAGCAGCCGTGACCCGGGTCTTAATTCACCCCTCCACTTT
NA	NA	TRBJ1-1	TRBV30	CAPKGGASLNTEAFF	TGTGCCCCGAAGGGGGGGGCCTCTCTCAACACTGAAGCTTTCTTT
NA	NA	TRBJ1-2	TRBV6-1	CASSQQGFEGYTF	TGTGCCAGCAGTCAACAGGGTTTTGAGGGCTACACCTTC
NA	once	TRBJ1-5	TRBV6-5	CASSYSATNQPQHF	TGTGCCAGCAGTTACTCGGCCACCAATCAGCCCCAGCATTTT
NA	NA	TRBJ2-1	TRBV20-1	CSASARLNEQFF	TGCAGTGCTAGTGCGCGGCTCAATGAGCAGTTCTTC
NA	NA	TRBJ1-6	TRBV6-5	CASSPNRNNSPLHF	TGTGCCAGCAGTCCCAACAGGAACAATTCACCCCTCCACTTT
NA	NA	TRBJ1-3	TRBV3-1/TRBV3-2	CASSPRYSGNTIYF	TGTGCCAGCAGCCCTCGATACTCTGGAAACACCATATATTTT
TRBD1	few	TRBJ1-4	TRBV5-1	CASSYTGGTTNEKLFF	TGCGCCAGCAGCTATACAGGGGGAACAACTAATGAAAAACTGTTTTTT
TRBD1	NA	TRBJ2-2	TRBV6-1	CASSESAGGPGELFF	TGTGCCAGCAGTGAATCGGCAGGGGGCCCCGGGGAGCTGTTTTTT
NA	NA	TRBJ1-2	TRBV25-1	CASSEGTDGYTF	TGTGCCAGCAGTGAGGGGACCGATGGCTACACCTTC
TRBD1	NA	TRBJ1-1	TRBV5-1	CASSLQGEATEAFF	TGCGCCAGCAGCCTACAGGGGGAGGCCACTGAAGCTTTCTTT
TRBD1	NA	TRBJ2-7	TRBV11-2	CASSLVRQGPYEQYF	TGTGCCAGCAGCTTAGTTCGACAGGGACCCTACGAGCAGTACTTC
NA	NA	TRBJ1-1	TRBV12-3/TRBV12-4	CASSLGHSSEAFF	TGTGCCAGCAGTTTAGGGCACAGTTCCGAGGCTTTCTTT